Included here is one TCR beta chain sequence, with context. Its antigen is unknown. This specimen belongs to a study of T cell responses to AZD1222 COVID-19 vaccine. Study-wide results and caveats: Most donors were white British, females outnumbered males, and clonal diversity was possibly underestimated. The span of vaccine-associated CD4 TCRs extended across spike, with dominance at 160-218 and 743-854. Spike-specific TCR breadth and depth rose after two AZD1222 doses.

Second-dose recipients at about 4 or about 12 weeks were treated as one pooled group. The table came from immunoSEQ multiplex PCR; TCRdb's copy has only in-frame clones and leaves some out. The sample carries tens of thousands of clones, roughly 89% recorded once. The CDR3 sequence is 14 residues long. Germline CDR1 reads KGHSH; CDR2 reads LQKENI. V gave up 0 bases and J gave up 3 bases, with 9 bases separating them. The chain has TRBV18 and TRBJ2-7; a possible D gene is TRBD1 (5 bases). This receptor was taken from an adult who received the AZD1222 COVID-19 vaccine. Sequenced material: peripheral blood, taken 28 days after the second AZD1222 dose. CDR3 in amino acids: CASSPPGHLYEQYF. In DNA form, the CDR3 reads TGTGCCAGCTCACCACCCGGACATCTCTACGAGCAGTACTTC.